The source of this TCR beta chain is a study of cytomegalovirus exposure and HLA in healthy donors. Study-level background: T cells numbering around 170 million yielded more than 100 million unique TCR beta sequences in an earlier analysis. Genotyping showed 81% of hundreds of donors falling in the Caucasian-associated ancestry cluster.

Whole-study results and caveats: Productive rates of about 90% or about 30% were seen for most TCR beta V segments in an earlier analysis. In a later analysis, at a false discovery rate of 0.05, under 20,000 TCR beta sequences matched HLA alleles.

Primers for the PCR totalled 60 Vbeta and 13 Jbeta. Profiled with immunoSEQ multiplex PCR; TCRdb holds only in-frame clones, not every one. The sample totals 100,000 to 150,000 clones; its top ten clones hold about 2.2%. Concerning this clone: Its antigen remains unknown.

There are 16 residues in the CDR3. Germline assignment: CDR1 SGHDT and CDR2 YYEEEE. The V gene lost 4 bases and the J gene lost 4 bases, with 20 bases spanning the gap. This receptor was identified in a middle-aged man in good health and CMV-seronegative. The chain recombines TRBV5-6 with TRBJ1-2, with a weak D call TRBD1 (5 bases). The sequencing input was PBMCs. The CDR3 bases are TGTGCCAGCAGCCCCGGCCAGGGCCCCACGAGCTATGGCTACACCTTC. Translation gives CASSPGQGPTSYGYTF.